This section outlines one T cell receptor (beta chain) sequence together with its context. In this sample, this clonotype turned up a few times. The antigen it binds to is not known. Base qualities are not recorded, but no much larger clone differs from it by a single base. The data originate from a study of T cells in Graves' hyperthyroidism and ophthalmopathy (dated by TCRdb to the late 2010s). For the wider study: Peripheral blood samples were taken at initial diagnosis, before any treatment was given. After blood sampling, hyperthyroidism patients were treated with methimazole at a starting dose of 30 mg daily, and ophthalmopathy patients were treated with high-dose intravenous methylprednisolone. Prospective prediction of ophthalmopathy was tested in an independent validation cohort of fewer than 20 hyperthyroidism patients and approximately 17 patients who later progressed to ophthalmopathy. For training and testing, the roughly 93 patients in the discovery cohort were randomly divided in a 7:3 ratio. TCR Vbeta CDR3 sequencing of roughly 140 peripheral blood samples (about 45 ophthalmopathy, 75 or so hyperthyroidism and approximately 17 progressor patients) is reported in the paper. A discovery cohort of about 100 patients, roughly 43 with Graves' ophthalmopathy and approximately 55 with stable Graves' hyperthyroidism, was used to find distinguishing TCR V-J signatures. Thyroid tissue and blood T-cell repertoires from more than 5 Graves' hyperthyroidism patients were also compared in the study. What the research found in general, with its limitations: In validation, progression to ophthalmopathy was predicted by the model with 70.59% sensitivity and 72.22% specificity, a median of about 6 months before onset. Most expanded thyroid clonotypes (frequency above 0.001) were also found in blood, which suggests that blood repertoires may mirror thyroid immune responses. Ophthalmopathy was separated from stable hyperthyroidism by a 13 V-J signature model, with 85% to 90% sensitivity and about 81% specificity obtained in cross-validation and 80%/75% obtained in testing. Sample size was not statistically predetermined, and investigators were not blinded to group allocation.

Ophthalmopathy patients had moderately to severely active disease, Clinical Activity Score of at least 3, NOSPECS grade of at least 4, and duration under 3 months. Exclusion was applied to patients with uncontrolled infections, other autoimmune diseases, pregnancy or lactation. Clinical symptoms, serum thyroxine and TRAb, thyroid ultrasound, and orbital computed tomography formed the basis for the diagnoses. PBMCs were separated from about 10 ml of fresh peripheral blood using Ficoll-Paque density gradient centrifugation. Total RNA was extracted using Trizol reagent, and RNA quality was assessed on an Agilent 2100 Bioanalyzer. The TCR beta CDR3 regions were amplified from the RNA transcripts. For the first round of RT-PCR on the TCR CDR3, the HTBI primer set was used together with the Qiagen OneStep RT-PCR kit. A second multiplex PCR round built the libraries, followed by size selection and purification. Libraries were sequenced paired-end with 100 bp reads on an Illumina HiSeq2000. The study's own analysis went as follows. SOAPnuke was used to process the raw data, removing reads that contained adapters or uncalled bases, had a mean Phred below 15, or lacked an exact match to the constant primer or identifier. COPE v1.2.5 was used to merge the high-quality paired reads, and each unique nucleotide sequence was defined as a clonotype. MiTCR v1.1 was used to align clonotypes to the IMGT TRBV, TRBD and TRBJ reference segments. Only V-J combinations with frequency above 0.0001, covering about 99% of repertoires, were analysed. A TCS score was defined as the ratio of F50 (clonal expansion) to E x V (chaos), with BLOSUM62-based TCRdist applied between CDR3 peptides within each V-J. Welch's t-statistics and random forest reduced 450 to 600 V-J features to under 15, which were used in a naive Bayes classifier (R e1071). TCRdb trimmed public reads at Q25 via fastp, called clones via MiXCR and kept in-frame beta chains. Duplicate CDR3 protein sequences are folded into a single record with the most common DNA and genes. These V and J calls originate from TCRdb's pipeline instead of the authors' own analysis. The sample table lists about 600,000 distinct CDR3 sequences, about a sixth of them with a count of one. Approximately 3.5% of the sample goes to the ten largest clones.

This TCR was sampled from a woman aged 40 to 49 with Graves' ophthalmopathy. Specimen: blood.

The CDR3 amino acid sequence is: CASSYAGTMPEQFF. The nucleotide sequence reads TGTGCCAGCAGTTACGCCGGGACTATGCCTGAGCAGTTCTTC. This chain joins TRBV6-5 to TRBJ2-1, with TRBD2 matching 7 junction bases. As encoded in the germline V gene, CDR1 is MNHEY while CDR2 is SVGAGI. From cysteine to phenylalanine, the CDR3 is 14 amino acids long. Only the CDR3 DNA stays, 42 bases, in frame from base 1. Ends trimmed: V by 2 bases, J by 9 bases; bases unmatched to a gene: 7.